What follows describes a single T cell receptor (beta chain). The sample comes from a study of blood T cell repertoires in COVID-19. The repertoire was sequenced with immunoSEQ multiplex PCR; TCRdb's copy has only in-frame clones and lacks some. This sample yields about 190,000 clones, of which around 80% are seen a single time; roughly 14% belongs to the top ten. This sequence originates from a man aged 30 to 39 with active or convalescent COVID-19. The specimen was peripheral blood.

DNA for the CDR3: TGCGCCAGCAGCTTGGAAAACAGCTATAATTCACCCCTCCACTTT. It is translated as CASSLENSYNSPLHF. The chain has TRBV5-1 and TRBJ1-6; D gene unclear. This CDR3 has 15 amino acids. Germline V CDR1 and CDR2: SGHRS, YFSETQ. The V end was cut by 0 bases, the J end by 3 bases, with 7 bases between.